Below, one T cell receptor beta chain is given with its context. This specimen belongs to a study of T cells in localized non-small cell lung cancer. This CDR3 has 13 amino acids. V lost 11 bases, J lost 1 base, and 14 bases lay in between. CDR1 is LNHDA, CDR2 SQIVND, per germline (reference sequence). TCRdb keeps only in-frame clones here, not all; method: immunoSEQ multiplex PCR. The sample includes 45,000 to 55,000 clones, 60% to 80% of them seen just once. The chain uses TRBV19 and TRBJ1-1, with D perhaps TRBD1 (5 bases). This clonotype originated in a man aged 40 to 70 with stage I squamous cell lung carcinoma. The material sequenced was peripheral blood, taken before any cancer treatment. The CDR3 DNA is TGTGCCGCCTCCGGGACGGCGAACACTGAAGCTTTCTTT. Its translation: CAASGTANTEAFF. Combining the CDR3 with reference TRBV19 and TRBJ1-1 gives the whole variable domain DGGITQSPKYLFRKEGQNVTLSCEQNLNHDAMYWYRQDPGQGLRLIYYSQIVNDFQKGDIAEGYSVSREKKESFPLTVTSAQKNPTAFYLCAASGTANTEAFFGQGTRLTVV.